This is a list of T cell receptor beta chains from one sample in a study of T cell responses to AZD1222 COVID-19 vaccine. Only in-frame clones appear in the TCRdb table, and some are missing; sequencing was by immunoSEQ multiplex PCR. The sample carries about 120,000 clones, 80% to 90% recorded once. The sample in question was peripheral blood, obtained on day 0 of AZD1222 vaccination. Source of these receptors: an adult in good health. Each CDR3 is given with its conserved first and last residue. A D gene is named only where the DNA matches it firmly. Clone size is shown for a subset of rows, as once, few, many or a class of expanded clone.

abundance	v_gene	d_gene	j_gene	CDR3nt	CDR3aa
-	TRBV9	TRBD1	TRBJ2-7	TGTGCCAGCAGCGTAGCGGCGGGACAGGGGAGACACGAGCAGTACTTC	CASSVAAGQGRHEQYF
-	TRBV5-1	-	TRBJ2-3	TGCGCCAGCAGCTTGGGACCCCAAGCACACACAGATACGCAGTATTTT	CASSLGPQAHTDTQYF
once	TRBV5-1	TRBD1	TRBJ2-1	TGCGCCAGCAGCCAGTTGACAGGGGCCTACAATGAGCAGTTCTTC	CASSQLTGAYNEQFF
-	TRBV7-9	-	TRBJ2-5	TGTGCCAGCAGCTTGGGGGAGAGCCTACTGGAAGAGACCCAGTACTTC	CASSLGESLLEETQYF
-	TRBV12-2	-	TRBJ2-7	TGTGCAAGTCGCCTCGGGCGGAGGGAACAGTACTTC	CASRLGRREQYF
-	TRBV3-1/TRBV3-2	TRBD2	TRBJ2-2	TGTGCCAGCAGCCAGAGGGGCGGGAGTGGGGAGCTGTTTTTT	CASSQRGGSGELFF
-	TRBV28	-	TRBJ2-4	TGTGCCAGCAGTTTAGGCTCCGTAGCCAAAAACATTCAGTACTTC	CASSLGSVAKNIQYF
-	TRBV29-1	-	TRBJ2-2	TGCAGCGTTGCAGAGAGTCACACCGGGGAGCTGTTTTTT	CSVAESHTGELFF
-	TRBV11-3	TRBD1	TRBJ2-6	TGTGCCATCTCGACAGGGGCCCACTCTGGGGCCAACGTCCTGACTTTC	CAISTGAHSGANVLTF
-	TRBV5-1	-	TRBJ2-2	TGCGCCAGCAGCTTTCAGGGTAGCGGGGAGCTGTTTTTT	CASSFQGSGELFF
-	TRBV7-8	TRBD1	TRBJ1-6	TGTGCCAGCAGCCCCCGGACAGGGGTTGCCCATTCACCCCTCCACTTT	CASSPRTGVAHSPLHF
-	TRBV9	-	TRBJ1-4	TGTGCCAGCAGCGTAGGAGGCCGGCGGGATGAAAAACTGTTTTTT	CASSVGGRRDEKLFF
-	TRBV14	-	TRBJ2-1	TGTGCCAGCAGCCAAGATGGTGGGGTCGTCGGGGTGCAGTTCTTC	CASSQDGGVVGVQFF
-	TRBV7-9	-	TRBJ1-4	TGTGCCAGCAGCTCCTATGACGGGGTTGAAAAACTGTTTTTT	CASSSYDGVEKLFF
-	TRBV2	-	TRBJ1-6	TGTGCCAGCAGTGAAGCGCAGGGTAATAATTCACCCCTCCACTTT	CASSEAQGNNSPLHF
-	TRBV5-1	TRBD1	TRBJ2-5	TGCGCCAGCAGCCGGACAGGCGATTACGAGACCCAGTACTTC	CASSRTGDYETQYF
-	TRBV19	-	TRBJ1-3	TGTGCCAGTAGTGCCCTGAGCTCTGGAAACACCATATATTTT	CASSALSSGNTIYF
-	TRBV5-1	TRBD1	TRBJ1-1	TGCGCCAGCAGCTGGACTGGGACAGGGGTCACTGAAGCTTTCTTT	CASSWTGTGVTEAFF
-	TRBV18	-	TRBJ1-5	TGTGCCAGCTCACCAAGGTGGGGGGATCAGCCCCAGCATTTT	CASSPRWGDQPQHF
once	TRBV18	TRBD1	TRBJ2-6	TGTGCCAGCTCCCAGGGACAGGGTAGGTCTGGGGCCAACGTCCTGACTTTC	CASSQGQGRSGANVLTF
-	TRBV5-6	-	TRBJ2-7	TGTGCCAGCAGCTTGGATCCAGGAAGAGACGAGCAGTACTTC	CASSLDPGRDEQYF
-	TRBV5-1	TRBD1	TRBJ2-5	TGCGCCAGCAGCCCAACAGGGGATTTAGAGACCCAGTACTTC	CASSPTGDLETQYF
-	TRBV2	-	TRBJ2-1	TGTGCCAGTATGCTTGACCCTTACAATGAGCAGTTCTTC	CASMLDPYNEQFF
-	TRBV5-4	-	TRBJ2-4	TGTGCCAGCAGCTTGTGGGCCAAAAACATTCAGTACTTC	CASSLWAKNIQYF